This TCR beta chain was observed in a study of control samples from healthy donors and cancer patients. Sequencing used immunoSEQ multiplex PCR; TCRdb keeps in-frame clones, though not all of them. The sample holds 120,000 or so clones, about 87% seen once. Germline CDR1 is SGHKS and CDR2 is YYEKEE (reference sequence). Trimming took 2 bases from V and 5 from J; bases not matched to a gene: 8. The CDR3 contains 15 residues. This sequence originates from a man between 60 and 75 years old in good health. The chain carries TRBV5-5 and TRBJ2-3; 7 bases line up with TRBD2. The source material was blood. Here the CDR3 reads CASSFGGSVGDTQYF. CDR3 nucleotide sequence: TGTGCCAGCAGCTTCGGGGGGAGTGTTGGAGATACGCAGTATTTT.